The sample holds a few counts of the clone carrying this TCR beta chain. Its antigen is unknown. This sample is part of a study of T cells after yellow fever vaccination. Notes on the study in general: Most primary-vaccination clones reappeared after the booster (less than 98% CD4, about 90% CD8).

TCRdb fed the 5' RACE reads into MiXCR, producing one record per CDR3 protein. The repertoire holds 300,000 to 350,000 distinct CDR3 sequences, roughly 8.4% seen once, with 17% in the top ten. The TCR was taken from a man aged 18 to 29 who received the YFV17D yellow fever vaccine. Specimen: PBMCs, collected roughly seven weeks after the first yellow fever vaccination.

The CDR3 DNA sequence: TGTGCCAGCAGCTTTTCAGGGAGCTCCTACAATGAGCAGTTCTTC. This sequence encodes CASSFSGSSYNEQFF. The rearrangement uses TRBV7-8 and TRBJ2-1, with D perhaps matching TRBD1 or TRBD2 (5 bases each). CDR1 and CDR2 (germline): SGHVS, FQNEAQ. The CDR3 is 15 residues long. V was pared by 3 bases and J by 0 bases, with 9 bases between.